The 2 T cell receptor beta chains below all came from one sample that was sequenced in a study of T cell repertoires in cytomegalovirus infection. TCRdb called the reads again in MiXCR, with one record for every CDR3 protein. The table includes about 920,000 distinct CDR3 sequences, approximately 31% detected once. No antigen has been assigned to these receptors. Sequencing used cultured CD8+ T cells from PBMCs, obtained from culture after CMV antigen stimulation. Receptors originate from a human donor in good health (CMV status not recorded). Some clones in this sample may be carry-over from other donors' samples.

This chain's CDR3 is CASSQPRDRRQDTQYF. The CDR3 DNA reads as TGTGCCAGCAGCCAACCCCGGGACCGTAGGCAAGATACGCAGTATTTT. This sequence joins TRBV14 and TRBJ2-3, with D tentatively TRBD1 or TRBD2 (5 bases each). Germline CDR1 is SGHDN and CDR2 is FVKESK. Trimming stripped 2 bases from V and 5 bases from J, with 17 bases between. The CDR3 spans 16 residues.

Here the CDR3 DNA reads TGTGCCAGTAGTACCCTAGCGGCTGACAATGAGCAGTTCTTC. Encoded protein: CASSTLAADNEQFF. The rearrangement uses TRBV19 and TRBJ2-1, with 7 bases matching TRBD2. Germline trimming cut 4 bases from V and 5 bases from J; bases unmatched to any gene: 5. The CDR3 length is 14 residues. Per the germline V gene, CDR1 is LNHDA and CDR2 is SQIVND (reference sequence).